This T cell receptor (beta chain) appears in the sequencing data of a study of T cells in Graves' hyperthyroidism and ophthalmopathy. Study information: Peripheral blood was drawn at first diagnosis, prior to all treatment.

RNA transcripts provided the source from which TCR beta CDR3 regions were amplified. The TCR CDR3 was amplified in a first-round RT-PCR using the HTBI primer set. TCRdb reprocessed the multiplex PCR reads via MiXCR and lists one record per CDR3 protein. The repertoire holds about 340,000 distinct CDR3 sequences, 15% to 20% seen once, with roughly 49% in the top ten. Lactation, pregnancy, other autoimmune disease or uncontrolled infection excluded patients. Clinical symptoms, serum thyroxine, TRAb, thyroid ultrasound and orbital computed tomography informed diagnoses. This clonotype was recorded many times. Germline loops: CDR1 MNHNS, CDR2 SASEGT. With 5 bases removed from V and 6 bases from J, the gap between germline ends came to 7 bases. The CDR3 totals 11 residues.

Input material: blood. The V and J genes are TRBV6-1 and TRBJ1-1; D remains unclear. The receptor comes from a woman aged 45-59 years with Graves' hyperthyroidism. In DNA form, the CDR3 reads TGTGCCAGCAGTAATAGTGCTGAAGCTTTCTTT. Protein sequence: CASSNSAEAFF.